This passage covers 28 T cell receptor beta chains from one sample sequenced in a study of OX40 agonist ivuxolimab in advanced cancers. Profiling relied on immunoSEQ multiplex PCR, and the TCRdb table lists in-frame clones only, not all of them. The sample has 50,000 to 75,000 clones, about 83% seen once; the top ten hold less than 0.8%. This specimen consisted of CD4+ or CD8+ T cells sorted from blood, obtained in a trial of the OX40 agonist ivuxolimab. The receptors shown here come from an adult with an advanced solid tumor such as melanoma, head and neck, liver or kidney cancer.

This chain uses TRBV6-5 with TRBJ2-3, with 10 bases matching TRBD2. The V and J ends lost 6 bases and 3 bases, in that order; junction bases with no gene match: 6. CDR3 length: 15 amino acids. CDR1 is MNHEY, CDR2 SVGAGI, per germline. CDR3 residues: CASSLAGVETDTQYF. CDR3 bases: TGTGCCAGCAGCCTAGCGGGAGTAGAAACAGATACGCAGTATTTT.

This chain links TRBV28 with TRBJ1-1, with 8 positions matching TRBD1. The junction had 6 bases not matched to a gene; V was cut back by 6 bases and J by 6 bases. CDR1 MDHEN and CDR2 SYDVKM come from the germline V gene. The CDR3 is made up of 13 amino acids. The CDR3 spells CASRNPGGSEAFF. CDR3 bases: TGTGCCAGCAGAAATCCAGGGGGCTCTGAAGCTTTCTTT.

This chain links TRBV4-2 with TRBJ2-1, with D possibly TRBD1 on 5 matching bases. Trimming removed 0 bases from V and 6 bases from J, with 6 bases in between. Per the germline V gene, CDR1 is LGHNA and CDR2 is YNFKEQ. CDR3 length equals 13 residues. This chain's CDR3 is CASSQDRVNEQFF. The CDR3 bases are TGTGCCAGCAGCCAAGACAGGGTCAATGAGCAGTTCTTC.

The V and J genes are TRBV19 and TRBJ2-7; TRBD2 matches 10 bases. In germline, CDR1 is LNHDA, CDR2 SQIVND (reference sequence). V was clipped by 9 bases and J by 3 bases; unmatched bases: 2. This CDR3 contains 12 residues. CDR3 sequence reads: CARSSGSYEQYF. The DNA for the CDR3 is TGTGCCAGGTCTAGCGGGAGCTACGAGCAGTACTTC. Full variable domain (rest looked up from reference TRBV19 and TRBJ2-7): DGGITQSPKYLFRKEGQNVTLSCEQNLNHDAMYWYRQDPGQGLRLIYYSQIVNDFQKGDIAEGYSVSREKKESFPLTVTSAQKNPTAFYLCARSSGSYEQYFGPGTRLTVT.

The chain couples TRBV6-1 to TRBJ1-1; D gene unclear. Trimming removed 2 bases from V and 0 bases from J, with 4 bases in between. The CDR3 spans 13 residues. The germline V gene encodes CDR1 MNHNS and CDR2 SASEGT. Written as DNA, the CDR3 is TGTGCCAGCAGTGAATCCTTGAACACTGAAGCTTTCTTT. Its protein product is CASSESLNTEAFF.

CDR3 DNA: TGTGCCAGCAGGTACTCCTACTTC. Translating it yields CASRYSYF. This rearrangement joins TRBV6-4 to TRBJ2-5; no clear D gene. Germline V gene sequence: CDR1 MRHNA, CDR2 SNTAGT. V gave up 6 bases and J gave up 14 bases, with 7 bases separating them. The CDR3 length is 8 residues.

V gene TRBV11-3 combines with J gene TRBJ2-5; 9 positions agree with TRBD2. The CDR3 runs 13 residues. CDR1 and CDR2 from the germline V gene are SGHNT and YENEEA. The trim removed 6 bases at V and 7 bases at J, leaving 6 bases unmatched. As DNA, the CDR3 is TGTGCCAGCAGTCCACTGACTAGCGGGACCCAGTACTTC. This sequence encodes CASSPLTSGTQYF.

For this clone: This likely comes from a read error, as the CDR3 has no conserved phenylalanine or tryptophan at its end. It is unclear where the CDR3 begins or ends on the DNA, so no DNA is shown, and the CDR3 is as TCRdb lists it. The chain combines TRBV7-9 with TRBJ2-7; TRBD2 was called by the table and not checked on the DNA. The CDR3 extends over 12 residues, inclusive of both ends. Germline CDR1 reads SEHNR; CDR2 reads FQNEAQ (reference sequence). This CDR3 is CASSFSGQRVEI.

The CDR3: CASSIDRVWETQYF. CDR3 bases: TGTGCCAGCAGCATTGACAGGGTTTGGGAGACCCAGTACTTC. The chain has TRBV5-4 and TRBJ2-5; 7 bases line up with TRBD1. Trimming took 4 bases from V and 5 from J; bases not matched to a gene: 8. The length of the CDR3 is 14 residues. Germline values: CDR1 SGHNT, CDR2 YYREEE (reference sequence).

The chain recombines TRBV4-1 with TRBJ2-1; D not resolved. The CDR3 runs 17 residues. The V end lost 1 base, the J end lost 2 bases, and 15 bases lay between the germline ends. Germline V gene lookup returns CDR1 MGHRA and CDR2 YSYEKL. The CDR3 sequence: CASSQVDLGFTYNEQFF. CDR3 nucleotide sequence: TGCGCCAGCAGCCAAGTAGACTTAGGATTTACCTACAATGAGCAGTTCTTC.

The chain employs TRBV7-7 and TRBJ1-5, with D hard to call. Looked up from germline, CDR1 is SSHAT and CDR2 is FNYEAQ (reference sequence). CDR3 size: 14 residues. For the CDR3, the DNA is TGTGCTAACCGAAAAGACTATAGCAATCAGCCCCAGCATTTT. Translated, it gives CANRKDYSNQPQHF. The full variable domain, completed using reference TRBV7-7 and TRBJ1-5, is GAGVSQSPRYKVTKRGQDVTLRCDPISSHATLYWYQQALGQGPEFLTYFNYEAQPDKSGLPSDRFSAERPEGSISTLTIQRTEQRDSAMYRCANRKDYSNQPQHFGDGTRLSIL.

The V call is TRBV5-1, the J call TRBJ2-1; D gene uncertain. Germline loops: CDR1 SGHRS, CDR2 YFSETQ. The ends were cut back, 4 bases at V and 0 bases at J, with 14 bases in the middle. The CDR3 runs 16 residues. The CDR3 sequence: CASSPPLPSSYNEQFF. The CDR3 DNA is TGCGCCAGCAGCCCCCCGCTTCCGAGCTCCTACAATGAGCAGTTCTTC.

This rearrangement joins TRBV11-3 to TRBJ2-3; 9 bases line up with TRBD1. This CDR3 is built from 17 residues. Trimming at V came to 0 bases and at J to 5 bases, leaving 9 bases not matched to a gene. The germline CDR1 and CDR2 sequences are SGHNT and YENEEA. The CDR3 here is CASSLEPPGQGIDTQYF. The CDR3 nucleotides read TGTGCCAGCAGCTTAGAGCCTCCGGGACAGGGTATAGATACGCAGTATTTT.

The chain couples TRBV10-1 to TRBJ2-7; 8 positions match TRBD1. The CDR3 has 15 amino acids. After removal of 6 bases from V and 6 bases from J, the junction contained 13 bases not matched to a gene. Germline CDR1 and CDR2: WNHNN and SYGVQD (reference sequence). DNA for the CDR3: TGCGCCAGCAGCAGAACCGGGACAGGCCTTCGCGAGCAGTACTTC. Translation gives CASSRTGTGLREQYF.

The sample holds one count of this clone. V gene TRBV19 combines with J gene TRBJ1-1; no firm D call. Trimming cost V 6 bases and J 4 bases, with 15 bases left between them. This CDR3 contains 14 residues. CDR1 and CDR2 (germline): LNHDA, SQIVND (reference sequence). The DNA for the CDR3 is TGTGCCAGTAGGACCACACCGGGAGGCACTGAAGCTTTCTTT. This translates into CASRTTPGGTEAFF.

The V call is TRBV5-1, the J call TRBJ1-3; D is undetermined. The CDR3 runs to 12 residues. Germline V gives CDR1 SGHRS, CDR2 YFSETQ. Deletions cut 4 bases from V and 4 bases from J, with 6 bases between. CDR3 coding DNA: TGCGCCAGCAGCGCGGGAGGAAACACCATATATTTT. This translates into CASSAGGNTIYF.

The chain is built from TRBV2 and TRBJ1-2, with 7 bases matching TRBD1. The CDR3 consists of 15 residues. V shed 2 bases, J shed 4 bases, and the junction held 7 bases outside the gene matches. The germline CDR1 and CDR2 sequences are SNHLY and FYNNEI. Here the CDR3 DNA reads TGTGCCAGCAGTGAAAAACAGGGGATCGTCTATGGCTACACCTTC. Translating gives CASSEKQGIVYGYTF.

For the CDR3, the DNA is TGTGCCAGCTCCCCCGGGACAAACAGAGATGGCTACACCTTC. Protein sequence: CASSPGTNRDGYTF. The chain is built from TRBV18 and TRBJ1-2, with a possible D match to TRBD1 (6 bases). This CDR3 spans 14 amino acids. Germline loops: CDR1 KGHSH, CDR2 LQKENI. V was cut by 6 bases and J by 6 bases, with 17 bases left in between.

The genes are TRBV5-1 and TRBJ2-3; no clear D gene. The V gene's germline CDR1 is SGHRS and CDR2 YFSETQ. There are 13 residues in the CDR3. Trimming left V 4 bases short and J 5 bases short, with 11 bases between. CDR3: CASSQTKVDTQYF. The CDR3 DNA is TGCGCCAGCAGCCAGACGAAGGTAGATACGCAGTATTTT.

The chain carries TRBV6-1 and TRBJ2-1; 14 bases fit TRBD2. This CDR3 contains 14 residues. Germline trimming cut 6 bases from V and 9 bases from J; bases unmatched to any gene: 4. Germline V CDR1 and CDR2: MNHNS, SASEGT. CDR3 in DNA: TGTGCCAGCAGGGGGACTAGCGGGAGTATTGAGCAGTTCTTC. Translating it yields CASRGTSGSIEQFF.

V is TRBV11-2 and J is TRBJ2-5; TRBD2 matches 14 bases. The J segment lost 4 bases and the V segment lost 5 bases, leaving 9 bases of the junction unmatched. The CDR3 has 17 residues. Germline V gives CDR1 SGHAT, CDR2 FQNNGV. In DNA form, the CDR3 reads TGTGCCAGCAGCCCGAGACTAGCGGGAGGGGTTGGAGAGACCCAGTACTTC. Translation: CASSPRLAGGVGETQYF.

This chain links TRBV5-6 with TRBJ2-3, with D unresolved. Trimming pared 4 bases from V and 15 bases from J, leaving 21 bases between. Per the germline V gene, CDR1 is SGHDT and CDR2 is YYEEEE. The CDR3 loop spans 13 amino acids. The CDR3 coding sequence is TGTGCCAGCAGCCCCTCCTGGCCTTCGAGGTGCTATTTT. Translating gives CASSPSWPSRCYF.

The V and J genes are TRBV5-1 and TRBJ2-3, with D maybe TRBD2 (5 bases). Between the trimmed V and J ends, which lost 0 bases and 1 base, there was a span of 6 bases. CDR1 SGHRS and CDR2 YFSETQ come from the germline V gene. This CDR3 region has 14 residues. This CDR3 reads CASSLERGTDTQYF. In DNA, the CDR3 is TGCGCCAGCAGCTTGGAGAGGGGCACAGATACGCAGTATTTT.

The rearrangement links TRBV4-1 to TRBJ1-2; no firm D call. Trimming took 0 bases from V and 8 from J, leaving 19 bases between them. The CDR3 length is 16 residues. CDR1 is MGHRA, CDR2 YSYEKL, per germline. CDR3 DNA sequence: TGCGCCAGCAGCCAAGATGGAATTACGGGATATGGCGGCTACACCTTC. It codes for CASSQDGITGYGGYTF.

This clone was seen just once. The chain couples TRBV11-2 to TRBJ2-7; no clear D gene. The CDR3 sequence is 14 residues long. Per the germline V gene, CDR1 is SGHAT and CDR2 is FQNNGV. The V end was cut by 0 bases, the J end by 0 bases, with 6 bases between. The CDR3 sequence is CASSLDPVSYEQYF. The CDR3 DNA sequence: TGTGCCAGCAGCTTAGATCCGGTCTCCTACGAGCAGTACTTC.

The chain employs TRBV30 and TRBJ2-7; TRBD1 might be the D (5 bases). The CDR3 has 12 residues. The V gene's germline CDR1 is GTSNPN and CDR2 SVGIG (reference sequence). V gave up 4 bases and J gave up 3 bases, with 10 bases separating them. This CDR3 is CAWTGNNYEQYF. The CDR3 region has the DNA TGTGCCTGGACAGGGAATAACTACGAGCAGTACTTC.

This clone was detected only once. The chain carries TRBV5-1 and TRBJ1-5; D call uncertain. The CDR3 covers 15 residues. Trimming took off 2 bases at V and 5 bases at J, with 14 bases between the two ends. Germline CDR1 SGHRS, CDR2 YFSETQ. The CDR3 sequence: CASSLGLTPDQPQHF. The CDR3, as DNA: TGCGCCAGCAGCTTAGGTTTGACACCGGATCAGCCCCAGCATTTT.

This rearrangement joins TRBV5-1 to TRBJ2-1; D is possibly TRBD2 (5 bases). Trimming pared 0 bases from V and 12 bases from J, leaving 13 bases between. The CDR3 is 13 amino acids. Per germline, CDR1 SGHRS and CDR2 YFSETQ. The CDR3 here is CASSLDRAVGQFF. The CDR3 nucleotides are TGCGCCAGCAGCTTGGACCGAGCGGTGGGGCAGTTCTTC.